This T cell receptor beta chain was observed in a study of technical replicates of blood from several donors (dated by TCRdb to 2017 to 2019). The library was obtained by the immunoSEQ multiplex PCR assay. The immuneACCESS repertoire file appears here via TCRdb, limited to in-frame rearrangements. These files lack a portion of the clones; in checked studies, under half of the deficit traces to unresolved V genes, and the cause of the others is not known. Counted in this sample were approximately 81,000 clones; 90% to 96% of them appeared once. 0.36% of the sample is taken by the ten largest. From its cysteine to its phenylalanine, the CDR3 spans 15 amino acids. CDR3 DNA only is kept here, 45 bases in frame from base 1. Relative to germline, V is missing 3 bases and J is missing 7 bases, with 9 bases of the junction outside any gene match. The germline V gene (reference sequence) supplies CDR1 LNHDA and CDR2 SQIVND.

Concerning this clone itself: Its antigen specificity is not known. The sample holds no much larger clone one base away, and base qualities are not on file.

The sequence derives from a human donor in good health. The receptor chain draws on TRBV19 and TRBJ1-5, and 7 bases in between align with TRBD1. The sample consisted of T cells isolated from PBMCs. The CDR3 region: CASSISTGVRQPQHF. The sequence in DNA is TGTGCCAGTAGTATTTCAACAGGGGTAAGACAGCCCCAGCATTTT.